This T cell receptor (beta chain) was documented in a study of T cells in Graves' hyperthyroidism and ophthalmopathy (dated by TCRdb to 2018 to 2020). As for the study more broadly: Peripheral blood samples were taken at initial diagnosis, before any treatment was given. TCR V-J signatures able to tell the groups apart were searched for in a discovery cohort of 90 to 100 patients, of whom around 43 had Graves' ophthalmopathy and some 60 had stable Graves' hyperthyroidism. Prospective prediction of ophthalmopathy was tested in an independent validation cohort consisting of fewer than 20 hyperthyroidism patients and approximately 16 patients who later progressed to ophthalmopathy. The 100 or so discovery patients were randomly divided into training and test sets at a 7:3 ratio. Thyroid tissue and blood T-cell repertoires from six Graves' hyperthyroidism patients were also compared in the study. Once sampling was done, hyperthyroidism patients were given methimazole at a starting dose of 30 mg daily, whereas ophthalmopathy patients were given high-dose intravenous methylprednisolone. TCR Vbeta CDR3 sequencing of 120 to 150 peripheral blood samples (about 45 ophthalmopathy, 75 to 80 hyperthyroidism and about 17 progressor patients) is reported in the paper.

Results the study describes overall, beyond this receptor: A 13 V-J signature model separated ophthalmopathy from stable hyperthyroidism, with nearly 90% sensitivity and about 81% specificity in cross-validation and 80%/75% in testing. In validation, the model predicted progression to ophthalmopathy a median of around six months before onset, with over 60% sensitivity and 72.22% specificity. Sample size was not statistically predetermined, and blinding of investigators to group allocation was not performed. Most expanded thyroid clonotypes (frequency above 0.001) were also detected in blood, suggesting blood repertoires may reflect thyroid immune responses.

The TCR beta CDR3 regions were amplified from RNA transcripts. For the first round of RT-PCR on the TCR CDR3, the HTBI primer set was used together with the Qiagen OneStep RT-PCR kit. Libraries were constructed in a second round of multiplex PCR, after which size selection and purification were performed. The libraries were sequenced on an Illumina HiSeq2000 using paired-end 100 bp reads. The paper's processing steps were these. Raw data were processed with SOAPnuke, discarding reads with adapters, uncalled bases, mean Phred below 15, or no exact constant-primer or identifier match. COPE v1.2.5 was used to merge the high-quality paired reads, and each unique nucleotide sequence was defined as a clonotype. MiTCR v1.1 was used to align clonotypes to the IMGT TRBV, TRBD and TRBJ reference segments. Only V-J combinations with frequency above 0.0001, covering 99% to 99.2% of repertoires, were analysed. A TCS score was defined as the ratio of F50 (clonal expansion) to E x V (chaos), with BLOSUM62-based TCRdist applied between CDR3 peptides within each V-J. Welch's t-statistics and random forest reduced 500 to 550 V-J features to about 12, which were used in a naive Bayes classifier (R e1071). Thyroid-blood repertoire similarity was quantified with the Morisita-Horn index. TCRdb applied fastp at Q25 and MiXCR to the public reads, then kept only in-frame beta chains. Every entry covers one CDR3 protein and lists the most common genes and DNA from its rows. The V and J calls here are based on TCRdb, not the publication. Present in this sample are tens of thousands of distinct CDR3 sequences, 40% to 55% of which were seen just once. The ten largest clones represent roughly 12% of the sample.

This clonotype was seen repeatedly, ten times or more. The target of this receptor is not known. Base qualities are not provided; no much larger clone lies one nucleotide away. Its CDR3 holds 14 amino acids, cysteine through phenylalanine. The CDR3 DNA has 42 bases and is translated from base 1. V ends up 3 bases short and J 14 bases short, with an unmatched junction base count of 8. Based on the germline V gene, the CDR1 and CDR2 sequences are MNHEY and SVGAGI. Moderately to severely active disease, a Clinical Activity Score of at least 3, a NOSPECS grade of at least 4, and a duration under 3 months were present in ophthalmopathy patients. Exclusion was applied to patients with uncontrolled infections, other autoimmune diseases, pregnancy or lactation. Diagnoses were established on the basis of clinical symptoms, serum thyroxine and TRAb, thyroid ultrasound, and orbital computed tomography. PBMCs were isolated from 8 to 10 ml of fresh peripheral blood by Ficoll-Paque density gradient centrifugation. Trizol reagent was used to extract total RNA, and RNA quality was then checked on an Agilent 2100 Bioanalyzer.

The clonotype originates from a woman in her twenties or thirties with Graves' ophthalmopathy. The chain employs TRBV6-5 and TRBJ1-6, and 9 bases in between align with TRBD1. Sequenced sample: blood. The nucleotide sequence is given as TGTGCCAGCAGTTATTTGACAGGGGGAAGTTCCCTCCACTTT. Translated, this gives CASSYLTGGSSLHF.